Listed below are T cell receptor beta chains from one sample, sequenced in a study of T cells in Graves' hyperthyroidism and ophthalmopathy. TCRdb recomputed calls from the multiplex PCR reads with MiXCR, one row per CDR3 protein. The table lists 350,000 or so distinct CDR3 sequences, around a sixth of them singletons. Sequenced sample: blood. The receptors derive from a woman aged 35 to 49 with Graves' ophthalmopathy. CDR3s include the opening cysteine and the closing phenylalanine or tryptophan. D genes are given only for firm matches. The size entry is marked missing in some rows and otherwise reads once, few, many or a size class.

many,13,TRBV28,TRBJ1-5,NA,CASSLPGNKPQHF,TGTGCCAGCAGTTTACCAGGGAATAAGCCCCAGCATTTT
many,14,TRBV12-3/TRBV12-4,TRBJ1-2,NA,CASSFSSEFYGYTF,TGTGCCAGCAGTTTCTCCTCAGAGTTCTATGGCTACACCTTC
NA,10,TRBV12-3/TRBV12-4,TRBJ2-5,NA,CASSERTQYF,TGTGCCAGCAGTGAGCGGACCCAGTACTTC
NA,16,TRBV7-2,TRBJ2-7,NA,CASSLAAFTSSYEQYF,TGTGCCAGCAGCTTAGCGGCCTTCACGAGCTCCTACGAGCAGTACTTC
NA,12,TRBV20-1,TRBJ2-7,TRBD1,CSARRQGYEQYF,TGCAGTGCTAGGAGACAGGGGTACGAGCAGTACTTC
many,13,TRBV4-1,TRBJ1-3,NA,CASSQVQANTIYF,TGCGCCAGCAGCCAAGTCCAGGCTAACACCATATATTTT
many,14,TRBV28,TRBJ2-2,TRBD1,CASRTGGFTGELFF,TGTGCCAGCAGAACAGGGGGTTTCACCGGGGAGCTGTTTTTT
many,15,TRBV12-3/TRBV12-4,TRBJ2-7,TRBD2,CANSLRRTSSYEQYF,TGTGCCAACAGTTTAAGGCGGACTAGCTCCTACGAGCAGTACTTC
many,16,TRBV5-5,TRBJ1-1,NA,CASSFPPGSMNTEAFF,TGTGCCAGCAGCTTCCCCCCAGGAAGCATGAACACTGAAGCTTTCTTT
many,15,TRBV24-1,TRBJ1-1,NA,CATSDRDIRGGEAFF,TGTGCCACCAGTGACCGGGACATCCGGGGAGGTGAAGCTTTCTTT
many,15,TRBV27,TRBJ1-1,TRBD1,CASREPGQVNTEAFF,TGTGCCAGCCGTGAACCGGGACAGGTGAACACTGAAGCTTTCTTT
many,13,TRBV19,TRBJ1-1,TRBD1,CASSNRDSTEAFF,TGTGCCAGTAGTAACCGGGACAGCACTGAAGCTTTCTTT
many,16,TRBV4-1,TRBJ1-5,NA,CASSQGVGEGYQPQHF,TGCGCCAGCAGCCAAGGGGTTGGGGAGGGATATCAGCCCCAGCATTTT
many,15,TRBV11-2,TRBJ2-7,TRBD2,CASSLGSSGLYEQYF,TGTGCCAGCAGCTTGGGCTCTAGCGGCCTCTACGAGCAGTACTTC
NA,13,TRBV30,TRBJ2-7,NA,CAWRKDYPWEQYF,TGTGCCTGGAGAAAGGACTACCCCTGGGAGCAGTACTTC
many,15,TRBV28,TRBJ2-6,NA,CASSRLVSGANVLTF,TGTGCCAGCAGCAGATTGGTATCTGGGGCCAACGTCCTGACTTTC
many,14,TRBV6-5,TRBJ1-1,NA,CATSPTALNTEAFF,TGTGCCACCTCTCCAACAGCCCTGAACACTGAAGCTTTCTTT
many,17,TRBV19,TRBJ2-7,NA,CASSITGRAAGSYEQYF,TGTGCCAGTAGTATAACGGGAAGGGCGGCAGGCTCCTACGAGCAGTACTTC
many,14,TRBV27,TRBJ2-6,NA,CASSADSGANVLTF,TGTGCCAGCAGCGCTGACTCTGGGGCCAACGTCCTGACTTTC
many,15,TRBV27,TRBJ2-6,NA,CASQKGLTGANVLTF,TGTGCCAGCCAAAAAGGGCTTACTGGGGCCAACGTCCTGACTTTC
many,15,TRBV6-5,TRBJ2-5,TRBD2,CASSSAGGTQETQYF,TGTGCCAGCAGTTCAGCGGGAGGGACCCAAGAGACCCAGTACTTC
few,12,TRBV18,TRBJ2-5,NA,CASSGQQETQYF,TGTGCCAGCTCAGGACAGCAAGAGACCCAGTACTTC
NA,16,TRBV6-5,TRBJ1-1,TRBD1,CASSYRGRQWNTEAFF,TGTGCCAGCAGTTACAGGGGGCGACAGTGGAACACTGAAGCTTTCTTT
NA,14,TRBV28,TRBJ1-2,NA,CASTLIRVGYGYTF,TGTGCCAGCACCCTAATCAGGGTGGGCTATGGCTACACCTTC
many,15,TRBV6-5,TRBJ1-5,NA,CASSGIRGFGQPQHF,TGTGCCAGCAGCGGTATAAGGGGGTTTGGTCAGCCCCAGCATTTT
few,18,TRBV20-1,TRBJ1-3,NA,CSARNDSRQLYSGNTIYF,TGCAGTGCTAGAAATGATAGTAGACAGTTATATTCTGGAAACACCATATATTTT
NA,16,TRBV13,TRBJ2-7,TRBD2,CASSSTTSGKSYEQYF,TGTGCCAGCAGCTCCACAACTAGCGGGAAATCCTACGAGCAGTACTTC
many,14,TRBV30,TRBJ2-5,TRBD1,CAWSAQGVPETQYF,TGTGCCTGGAGTGCCCAGGGGGTTCCGGAGACCCAGTACTTC
NA,13,TRBV4-1,TRBJ1-2,NA,CASSQDEAGGYTF,TGCGCCAGCAGCCAAGACGAAGCGGGTGGCTACACCTTC
once,19,TRBV12-3/TRBV12-4,TRBJ2-7,TRBD2,CASSLSTQKGLAFPYEQYF,TGTGCCAGCAGTTTATCTACTCAGAAAGGACTAGCTTTTCCCTACGAGCAGTACTTC
many,14,TRBV9,TRBJ2-7,TRBD2,CASSVGLAGDEQYF,TGTGCCAGCAGCGTTGGACTAGCGGGTGACGAGCAGTACTTC
many,15,TRBV20-1,TRBJ1-5,NA,CSARDLGPFNQPQHF,TGCAGTGCTAGAGACTTAGGACCGTTCAATCAGCCCCAGCATTTT
NA,12,TRBV28,TRBJ1-2,NA,CASSATPGGYTF,TGTGCCAGCAGTGCCACGCCCGGTGGCTACACCTTC
few,15,TRBV6-1,TRBJ2-3,TRBD2,CASTPSGSHGDTQYF,TGTGCCAGCACCCCTAGCGGGAGTCATGGAGATACGCAGTATTTT
few,13,TRBV7-2,TRBJ2-7,NA,CASSLKSDYEQYF,TGTGCCAGCAGCTTGAAGAGCGACTACGAGCAGTACTTC
many,16,TRBV10-2,TRBJ2-5,TRBD2,CASSALTSGSKETQYF,TGCGCCAGCAGCGCCCTGACTAGCGGGAGTAAGGAGACCCAGTACTTC
many,15,TRBV5-1,TRBJ2-4,TRBD1,CASSLFGTDENIQYF,TGCGCCAGCAGCTTGTTCGGGACAGATGAAAACATTCAGTACTTC
many,14,TRBV12-3/TRBV12-4,TRBJ1-1,NA,CASSPSGRGTEAFF,TGTGCCAGCAGCCCCTCGGGGCGAGGAACTGAAGCTTTCTTT
NA,13,TRBV6-1,TRBJ1-1,TRBD1,CASSATGDAEAFF,TGTGCCAGCAGTGCCACAGGGGATGCTGAAGCTTTCTTT